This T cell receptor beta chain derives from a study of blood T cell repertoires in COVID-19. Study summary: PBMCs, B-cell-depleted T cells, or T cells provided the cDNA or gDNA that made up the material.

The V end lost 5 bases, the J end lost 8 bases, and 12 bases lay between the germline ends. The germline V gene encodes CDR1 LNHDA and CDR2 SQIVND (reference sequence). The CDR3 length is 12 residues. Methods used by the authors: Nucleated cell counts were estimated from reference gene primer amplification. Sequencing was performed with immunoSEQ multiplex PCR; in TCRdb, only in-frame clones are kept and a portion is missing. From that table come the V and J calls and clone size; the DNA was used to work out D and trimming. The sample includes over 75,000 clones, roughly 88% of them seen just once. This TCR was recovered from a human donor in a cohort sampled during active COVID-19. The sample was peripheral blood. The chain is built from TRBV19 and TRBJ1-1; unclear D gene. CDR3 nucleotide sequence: TGTGCCAGTAGTCCCGGTGGCAGGGAAGCTTTCTTT. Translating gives CASSPGGREAFF.